The 27 T cell receptor beta chains presented below share a single source sample, sequenced in a study of blood T cells in healthy people across ages. A second roughly 6 to 12 cycle PCR used barcoded and J-beta primers. One entry per CDR3 protein, called by TCRdb with MiXCR from the 5' RACE reads. The table shows roughly 1,300,000 distinct CDR3 sequences, with roughly 59% occurring only once. Specimen: blood. All receptors come from a man aged 18-30 years in good health.

This clonotype was counted between two and nine times. This chain uses TRBV6-4 with TRBJ2-6; 11 nucleotides agree with TRBD2. Losses at the gene ends were 4 bases for V and 2 bases for J; bases not matched to a gene: 1. Germline V gene data show CDR1 as MRHNA and CDR2 as SNTAGT. There are 16 residues in the CDR3. The CDR3 spells CASSASGGTGANVLTF. The CDR3 DNA is TGTGCCAGCAGTGCTAGCGGGGGGACTGGGGCCAACGTCCTGACTTTC.

The J gene is TRBJ2-7, the V gene TRBV27; 8 bases fit TRBD2. CDR1 is MNHEY, CDR2 SMNVEV, per germline (reference sequence). This CDR3 comprises 14 residues. The ends lost 6 bases at V and 2 bases at J; junction bases unmatched: 6. The CDR3 nucleotides read TGTGCCAGCAGCGATAGCGGGGCCGCCTACGAGCAGTACTTC. This encodes CASSDSGAAYEQYF.

This clonotype has a handful of counts. The CDR3 DNA sequence: TGTGCCAGCAGTTTTGGAAGCGGTACCAAAAACATTCAGTACTTC. The encoded protein is CASSFGSGTKNIQYF. The V gene is TRBV6-5, the J gene TRBJ2-4; maybe TRBD2 (5 bases). Between the trimmed V and J ends, which lost 4 bases and 2 bases, there was a span of 12 bases. Looked up from germline, CDR1 is MNHEY and CDR2 is SVGAGI. The CDR3 extends over 15 amino acids.

The chain is built from TRBV6-5 and TRBJ2-1; 8 positions match TRBD2. V dropped 1 base and J dropped 2; count of bases not matched to a gene: 4. From germline, CDR1 is MNHEY and CDR2 SVGAGI. This CDR3 comprises 16 residues. The CDR3 DNA is TGTGCCAGCAGTTACTTTACTAGCGGAGCCTACAATGAGCAGTTCTTC. It encodes CASSYFTSGAYNEQFF.

The V call is TRBV20-1, the J call TRBJ2-5; D is possibly TRBD2 (6 bases). There are 17 residues in the CDR3. The germline V gene encodes CDR1 DFQATT and CDR2 SNEGSKA (reference sequence). V was trimmed by 0 bases and J by 1 base, leaving 18 bases between them. The CDR3, as DNA: TGCAGTGCTAGAGATGCCCGGGTTCGGAGGGGCCAAGAGACCCAGTACTTC. It codes for CSARDARVRRGQETQYF.

The CDR3 DNA reads TGTGCCAGCAGTACTCGGGACAGCTGGAAACAGCCCCAGCATTTT. Amino acids: CASSTRDSWKQPQHF. This sequence joins TRBV6-1 and TRBJ1-5; 7 bases match TRBD1. Trimming removed 5 bases from V and 7 bases from J; junction bases left unmatched: 11. The V gene's germline CDR1 is MNHNS and CDR2 SASEGT. The CDR3 has 15 residues.

The rearrangement uses TRBV7-8 and TRBJ2-4, with a tentative D call TRBD2 (6 bases). Judging by the DNA end, TRBJ2-7 fits better; the J call may be wrong. The CDR3 totals 13 residues. The germline V gene encodes CDR1 SGHVS and CDR2 FQNEAQ. The CDR3 loop reads CASSLGGIGEQYF. As DNA, the CDR3 is TGTGCCAGCAGCCTCGGCGGGATTGGCGAGCAGTACTTC.

This clonotype has just one count. This chain joins TRBV9 and TRBJ2-1; the D gene is possibly TRBD2 (6 bases). The CDR3 is 15 amino acids. V was shortened by 1 base and J by 8 bases, with 16 bases between the two germline ends. Germline loops: CDR1 SGDLS, CDR2 YYNGEE. CDR3 in amino acids: CASSVRAGNAYEQFF. In nucleotides, the CDR3 is TGTGCCAGCAGCGTACGGGCGGGGAACGCGTATGAGCAGTTCTTC. The full variable domain, rest sourced from reference TRBV9 and TRBJ2-1, is DSGVTQTPKHLITATGQRVTLRCSPRSGDLSVYWYQQSLDQGLQFLIQYYNGEERAKGNILERFSAQQFPDLHSELNLSSLELGDSALYFCASSVRAGNAYEQFFGPGTRLTVL.

With respect to this clonotype: It may be a read error: a sequence one base away is much more abundant. The chain couples TRBV7-2 to TRBJ2-3; D possibly uses TRBD1 or TRBD2 (6 bases each). There are 15 residues in the CDR3. CDR1 SGHTA and CDR2 FQGNSA come from the germline V gene. Trimming shortened V by 1 base and J by 8 bases, and 16 bases separated the two germline ends. This chain's CDR3 is CASSLDGGRVGTQYF. The CDR3 DNA reads as TGTGCCAGCAGCTTAGATGGGGGGCGCGTCGGTACGCAGTATTTT. The full variable domain, rest sourced from reference TRBV7-2 and TRBJ2-3, is GAGVSQSPSNKVTEKGKDVELRCDPISGHTALYWYRQSLGQGLEFLIYFQGNSAPDKSGLPSDRFSAERTGGSVSTLTIQRTQQEDSAVYLCASSLDGGRVGTQYFGPGTRLTVL.

This chain connects TRBV12-3 or TRBV12-4 to TRBJ2-2; D gene unclear. This CDR3 region has 14 residues. V lost 3 bases, J lost 3 bases, and 8 bases lay in between. CDR3 DNA: TGTGCCAGCAGTTTGTTTGTAGACACCGGGGAGCTGTTTTTT. Translating gives CASSLFVDTGELFF.

The CDR3 region is CSVEEPFGSNYGYTF. The CDR3 DNA reads as TGCAGCGTTGAAGAGCCCTTCGGATCTAACTATGGCTACACCTTC. The chain links TRBV29-1 to TRBJ1-2, with D hard to call. Trimming stripped 0 bases from V and 0 bases from J, with 11 bases between. The CDR3 has 15 residues. Germline CDR1 and CDR2: SQVTM and ANQGSEA.

This clonotype was seen only a few times. The rearrangement links TRBV4-1 to TRBJ2-5; D is uncertain. CDR1 is MGHRA, CDR2 YSYEKL, per germline. V was shortened by 1 base and J by 4 bases, with 10 bases between the two germline ends. The CDR3 is 14 residues long. The CDR3 reads CASSQGLGGETQYF. CDR3 in DNA: TGCGCCAGCAGCCAAGGGCTAGGCGGAGAGACCCAGTACTTC.

This clonotype was recorded only once. This chain links TRBV5-5 with TRBJ2-7; no reliable D call. The CDR3 has 16 residues. The germline CDR1 and CDR2 sequences are SGHKS and YYEKEE (reference sequence). V lost 4 bases and J 3 bases, leaving 20 bases between the germline ends. The CDR3 nucleotides read TGTGCCAGCAGCCACTTGTCGGGTTGGGAAGACTACGAGCAGTACTTC. This translates into CASSHLSGWEDYEQYF.

The chain recombines TRBV5-6 with TRBJ2-7, with 11 bases matching TRBD2. The CDR3 is made up of 14 amino acids. The V gene's germline CDR1 is SGHDT and CDR2 YYEEEE. The V segment lost 4 bases and the J segment 4 bases; nucleotides outside the gene matches: 4. The CDR3 sequence is CASSEGLADYEQYF. In nucleotides, the CDR3 is TGTGCCAGCAGCGAGGGACTAGCGGATTACGAGCAGTACTTC.

The rearrangement links TRBV7-2 to TRBJ2-5, with D unclear. CDR1 SGHTA and CDR2 FQGNSA come from the germline V gene. Deletions cut 4 bases from V and 4 bases from J, with 22 bases between. This CDR3 has 17 residues. The CDR3 reads CASSSASRVVRRETQYF. The CDR3 DNA sequence: TGTGCCAGCAGCTCCGCCTCTAGGGTAGTGCGTAGAGAGACCCAGTACTTC.

V gene TRBV6-5 combines with J gene TRBJ2-1; tentatively, D is TRBD1 (5 bases). Trimming removed 6 bases from V and 5 bases from J, with 8 bases in between. This CDR3 comprises 12 residues. CDR1 is MNHEY and CDR2 is SVGAGI in the germline V gene. The CDR3 DNA sequence: TGTGCCAGCAGGACAGTAGACAATGAGCAGTTCTTC. This translates into CASRTVDNEQFF.

This chain links TRBV20-1 with TRBJ1-4; 7 bases agree with TRBD1. CDR1 DFQATT and CDR2 SNEGSKA come from the germline V gene (reference sequence). J was trimmed by 7 bases and V by 6 bases; bases with no gene match: 8. The length of the CDR3 is 13 residues. CDR3 in DNA: TGCAGTGCGCCAGTAGGACAGGCTGAAAAACTGTTTTTT. This sequence encodes CSAPVGQAEKLFF.

This clonotype has a handful of counts. The rearrangement uses TRBV5-4 and TRBJ1-2; no clear D. The germline gives CDR1 SGHNT, CDR2 YYREEE (reference sequence). The CDR3 is 15 amino acids. Trimming took off 0 bases at V and 0 bases at J, with 9 bases between the two ends. DNA for the CDR3: TGTGCCAGCAGCTTGGGGGCAGGCCCTAACTATGGCTACACCTTC. It codes for CASSLGAGPNYGYTF.

The rearrangement links TRBV13 to TRBJ1-3, with D unresolved. The ends were cut back, 3 bases at V and 4 bases at J, with 10 bases in the middle. The CDR3 loop spans 14 amino acids. CDR1 is PRHDT, CDR2 FYEKMQ, per germline (reference sequence). The chain's CDR3 is CASSFRGSGNTIYF. The CDR3 DNA sequence: TGTGCCAGCAGCTTCAGAGGGTCCGGAAACACCATATATTTT.

The chain employs TRBV11-2 and TRBJ2-1, with 7 bases that match TRBD2. The CDR3 consists of 15 residues. Germline V gene sequence: CDR1 SGHAT, CDR2 FQNNGV. J was trimmed by 5 bases and V by 6 bases; bases with no gene match: 10. CDR3 in DNA: TGTGCCAGCAGGAGTGGGCTAGCGGACCACAATGAGCAGTTCTTC. Translated, it gives CASRSGLADHNEQFF. Full variable domain (outside the CDR3, taken from reference TRBV11-2 and TRBJ2-1): EAGVAQSPRYKIIEKRQSVAFWCNPISGHATLYWYQQILGQGPKLLIQFQNNGVVDDSQLPKDRFSAERLKGVDSTLKIQPAKLEDSAVYLCASRSGLADHNEQFFGPGTRLTVL.

This chain links TRBV12-3 or TRBV12-4 with TRBJ2-4, with 9 bases lining up with TRBD1. The last part of the DNA fits TRBJ2-7 better; the J call may be wrong. The CDR3 spans 14 residues. DNA for the CDR3: TGTGCCAGCAGCCGACAGGGGGGTGGGTACGAGCAGTACTTC. Its protein product is CASSRQGGGYEQYF.

V and J are TRBV6-5 and TRBJ2-6; D could derive from TRBD1 or TRBD2 (5 bases each). Germline V gene data show CDR1 as MNHEY and CDR2 as SVGAGI. The CDR3 runs to 16 residues. Deletions cut 0 bases from V and 2 bases from J, with 8 bases between. DNA for the CDR3: TGTGCCAGCAGTTACTCCGTGGGGGCTGGGGCCAACGTCCTGACTTTC. Protein: CASSYSVGAGANVLTF.

This clonotype came up a few times. The rearrangement uses TRBV3-1 and TRBJ2-7; D unclear. The V end lost 5 bases, the J end lost 2 bases, and 7 bases lay between the germline ends. Germline assignment: CDR1 LGHDT and CDR2 YNNKEL (reference sequence). The CDR3 covers 12 residues. DNA of the CDR3: TGTGCCAGCAGCAAAGGACCCTACGAGCAGTACTTC. This translates into CASSKGPYEQYF.

The chain uses TRBV2 and TRBJ2-2; a possible D gene is TRBD1 (6 bases). V was cut by 10 bases and J by 4 bases, with 19 bases left in between. The length of the CDR3 is 15 residues. Per germline, CDR1 SNHLY and CDR2 FYNNEI. The CDR3 DNA reads TGTGCCACCTTGGACAGCCCCCCGAGCACCGGGGAGCTGTTTTTT. As protein: CATLDSPPSTGELFF.

There are a few counts of this clonotype. The V and J genes are TRBV20-1 and TRBJ2-1; no firm D call. CDR1 and CDR2 (germline): DFQATT, SNEGSKA (reference sequence). V gave up 0 bases and J gave up 4 bases, with 13 bases separating them. The CDR3 is made up of 15 amino acids. The CDR3 protein is CSARDRDRVYNEQFF. CDR3 DNA: TGCAGTGCTAGAGATAGGGATCGGGTTTACAATGAGCAGTTCTTC.

This sequence joins TRBV6-2 or TRBV6-3 and TRBJ2-1; unclear D gene. This CDR3 contains 12 residues. Germline CDR1 reads MNHEY; CDR2 reads SVGEGT. V lost 1 base to trimming and J lost 3 bases, with 1 base between them. This chain's CDR3 is CASSYYYNEQFF. In DNA form, the CDR3 reads TGTGCCAGCAGTTACTACTACAATGAGCAGTTCTTC.

This chain uses TRBV7-2 with TRBJ1-6, with 12 bases identical to TRBD1. CDR3 length: 14 residues. The germline CDR1 and CDR2 sequences are SGHTA and FQGNSA. J lost 12 bases, V lost 5 bases, and 5 bases had no gene match. CDR3 sequence (DNA): TGTGCCAGCAGCGATGGGACAGGGGGCTTACCCCTCCACTTT. Its protein product is CASSDGTGGLPLHF.